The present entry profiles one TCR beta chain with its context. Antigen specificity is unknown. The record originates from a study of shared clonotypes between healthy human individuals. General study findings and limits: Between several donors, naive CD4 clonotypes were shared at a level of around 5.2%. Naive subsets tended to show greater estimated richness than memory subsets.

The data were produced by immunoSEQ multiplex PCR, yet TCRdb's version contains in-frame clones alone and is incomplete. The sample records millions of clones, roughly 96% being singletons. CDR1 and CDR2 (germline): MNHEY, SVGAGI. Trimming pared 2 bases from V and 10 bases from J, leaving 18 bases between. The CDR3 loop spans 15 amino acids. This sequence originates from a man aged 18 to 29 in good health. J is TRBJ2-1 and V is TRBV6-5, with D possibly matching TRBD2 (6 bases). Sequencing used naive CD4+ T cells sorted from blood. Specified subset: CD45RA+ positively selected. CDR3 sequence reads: CASSYDLGGPREQFF. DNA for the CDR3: TGTGCCAGCAGTTACGATCTAGGAGGGCCCAGGGAGCAGTTCTTC.